Shown below are 22 T cell receptor beta chains from a single sample sequenced in a study of T cell responses to AZD1222 COVID-19 vaccine. Clones were sequenced by immunoSEQ multiplex PCR, and TCRdb holds only the in-frame ones, with some missing. The sample has some 62,000 clones, 65% to 80% seen once. The source was peripheral blood, collected on day 0 of AZD1222 vaccination. The receptors come from an adult in good health.

The table lists this clone with a few counts. This chain joins TRBV7-8 and TRBJ1-1; 8 bases line up with TRBD1. The CDR3 length is 14 residues. V trimming: 1 base; J trimming: 6 bases; junction bases outside the gene matches: 4. The germline CDR1 and CDR2 sequences are SGHVS and FQNEAQ. The CDR3 bases are TGTGCCAGCAGCTTAGGGACAGGGTTGGCTGAAGCTTTCTTT. Translation gives CASSLGTGLAEAFF.

J is TRBJ1-1 and V is TRBV6-5, with a possible D match to TRBD1 (5 bases). The CDR3 runs 15 residues. Trimming cost V 0 bases and J 11 bases, with 19 bases left between them. CDR1 and CDR2 from the germline V gene are MNHEY and SVGAGI. The CDR3, as DNA: TGTGCCAGCAGTTACTCGACGGCGGGGCGCTGGGGCGCTTTCTTT. It specifies CASSYSTAGRWGAFF.

The chain is built from TRBV18 and TRBJ1-3, with D maybe TRBD1 (5 bases). CDR1 is KGHSH, CDR2 LQKENI, per germline. V lost 2 bases and J lost 3, with 14 bases in between. This CDR3 region has 16 residues. This CDR3 reads CASSPSSGTIGNTIYF. CDR3 bases: TGTGCCAGCTCACCATCCTCCGGGACCATTGGAAACACCATATATTTT.

V gene TRBV14 combines with J gene TRBJ1-6; D ambiguous. The germline V and J ends were trimmed by 3 bases and 6 bases, with 3 bases remaining between them. Germline V gene data show CDR1 as SGHDN and CDR2 as FVKESK. CDR3 length: 12 residues. CDR3 nucleotides: TGTGCCAGCAGCCACCCTAATTCACCCCTCCACTTT. Amino acid sequence: CASSHPNSPLHF.

The V call is TRBV27, the J call TRBJ1-4; D not resolved. This CDR3 region has 15 residues. CDR1 is MNHEY and CDR2 is SMNVEV in the germline V gene (reference sequence). Trimming left V 3 bases short and J 8 bases short, with 16 bases between. The CDR3 DNA follows: TGTGCCAGCAGTTTCTTCCCGGGAGCCGGGGAAAAACTGTTTTTT. The encoded protein is CASSFFPGAGEKLFF.

This clone has just a few counts. The rearrangement joins TRBV9 to TRBJ2-1; D is ambiguous. CDR1 and CDR2 from the germline V gene are SGDLS and YYNGEE. The ends were cut back, 0 bases at V and 1 base at J, with 8 bases in the middle. The CDR3 consists of 15 residues. The CDR3 DNA is TGTGCCAGCAGCGTAGGGAAAGGGTCCTACAATGAGCAGTTCTTC. It translates to CASSVGKGSYNEQFF.

This chain joins TRBV7-2 and TRBJ2-1, with D possibly TRBD2 on 6 matching bases. From germline, CDR1 is SGHTA and CDR2 FQGNSA. The CDR3 runs to 16 residues. Trimming cost V 0 bases and J 7 bases, with 16 bases left between them. The DNA of the CDR3 is TGTGCCAGCAGCTTAGCCATTTTCGGGGGAGGAAATGAGCAGTTCTTC. It encodes CASSLAIFGGGNEQFF.

The chain couples TRBV6-5 to TRBJ2-3, with D perhaps matching TRBD1 (5 bases). Germline lookup yields CDR1 MNHEY and CDR2 SVGAGI. This CDR3 spans 13 amino acids. Trimming pared 5 bases from V and 1 base from J, leaving 7 bases between. CDR3 in amino acids: CASSPQGTDTQYF. The CDR3 DNA follows: TGTGCCAGCAGTCCACAGGGCACAGATACGCAGTATTTT.

In this sample, this clone turned up a few times. This chain uses TRBV5-1 with TRBJ1-1; D is unclear. Germline V gives CDR1 SGHRS, CDR2 YFSETQ. V gave up 4 bases and J gave up 0 bases, with 13 bases separating them. CDR3 length equals 15 residues. CDR3 DNA sequence: TGCGCCAGCAGCCGACGTTTAGGCGTGAACACTGAAGCTTTCTTT. This encodes CASSRRLGVNTEAFF.

The genes are TRBV4-3 and TRBJ2-4; 11 nucleotides line up with TRBD1. Germline loops: CDR1 LGHNA, CDR2 YSLEER. The CDR3 is made up of 19 amino acids. The V and J ends lost 11 bases and 0 bases, in that order; junction bases with no gene match: 18. DNA for the CDR3: TGCGCCCCCAGCGACCGGGACAGGGGGGGTTTTCTAGCCAAAAACATTCAGTACTTC. It codes for CAPSDRDRGGFLAKNIQYF.

This chain uses TRBV12-3 or TRBV12-4 with TRBJ1-1; a weak D match, TRBD1 (5 bases). V shed 3 bases and J shed 11 bases, with 13 bases lying between them. There are 12 residues in the CDR3. CDR3 coding DNA: TGTGCCAGCAGTTTTGGAGACAGCCTCGCTTTCTTT. This gives the protein CASSFGDSLAFF.

The chain uses TRBV19 and TRBJ2-1, with D possibly being TRBD2 (5 bases). CDR1 is LNHDA, CDR2 SQIVND, per germline (reference sequence). This CDR3 spans 12 amino acids. V lost 7 bases to trimming and J lost 7 bases, with 11 bases between them. The DNA of the CDR3 is TGTGCCAGTAAGGACTCTCCGAATGAGCAGTTCTTC. Encoded protein: CASKDSPNEQFF.

The genes are TRBV6-4 and TRBJ2-1; TRBD2 matches 10 bases. The CDR3 contains 13 residues. V was pared by 2 bases and J by 14 bases, with 6 bases of the junction left unmatched. Germline V gives CDR1 MRHNA, CDR2 SNTAGT. The CDR3 here is CASSDERGGREFF. In DNA form, the CDR3 reads TGTGCCAGCAGTGACGAGCGGGGGGGCCGGGAGTTCTTC.

The chain combines TRBV18 with TRBJ1-5; D unresolved. This CDR3 is 15 amino acids long. The germline CDR1 and CDR2 sequences are KGHSH and LQKENI. V lost 3 bases and J 4 bases, leaving 13 bases between the germline ends. In DNA form, the CDR3 reads TGTGCCAGCTCACCCTCTGGGCCTCTTAATCAGCCCCAGCATTTT. Its protein product is CASSPSGPLNQPQHF.

The V gene is TRBV7-2, the J gene TRBJ1-1; 7 bases map to TRBD1. Germline CDR1 is SGHTA and CDR2 is FQGNSA. The CDR3 runs to 13 residues. V was clipped by 4 bases and J by 7 bases; unmatched bases: 6. In DNA, the CDR3 is TGTGCCAGCAGCTCTCATCAGGGGGGTGAAGCTTTCTTT. This sequence encodes CASSSHQGGEAFF.

This clone rates as medium-sized (0.01 to 0.1%). The rearrangement links TRBV6-5 to TRBJ2-7, with D perhaps being TRBD1 or TRBD2 (5 bases each). CDR1 and CDR2 from the germline V gene are MNHEY and SVGAGI. Trimming took 8 bases from V and 2 from J, leaving 7 bases between them. This CDR3 region has 11 residues. In DNA form, the CDR3 reads TGTGCCAGCGGGGGACCCTACGAGCAGTACTTC. This codes for CASGGPYEQYF.

CDR3 nucleotides: TGTGCCAGCAGTAGGGACCCAGAGAATGAGCAGTTCTTC. It codes for CASSRDPENEQFF. The chain links TRBV7-2 to TRBJ2-1; D is perhaps TRBD1 or TRBD2 (5 bases each). Per the germline V gene, CDR1 is SGHTA and CDR2 is FQGNSA. V was cut by 6 bases and J by 7 bases, with 13 bases left in between. This CDR3 has 13 amino acids.

V gene TRBV15 combines with J gene TRBJ1-2, with a weak D call TRBD1 (5 bases). V lost 0 bases and J 1 base, leaving 9 bases between the germline ends. This CDR3 contains 15 residues. The germline CDR1 and CDR2 sequences are LNHNV and YYDKDF (reference sequence). CDR3 sequence reads: CATSRDRGSNYGYTF. DNA for the CDR3: TGTGCCACCAGCAGAGATCGGGGCAGTAACTATGGCTACACCTTC.

The rearrangement links TRBV3-1 (or the pseudogene TRBV3-2) to TRBJ2-1, with D perhaps matching TRBD2 (6 bases). V lost 7 bases to trimming and J lost 2 bases, with 15 bases between them. The CDR3 runs 15 residues. The germline V gene has CDR1 LGHDT and CDR2 YNNKEL (reference sequence). CDR3 bases: TGTGCCAGCACTGGGATGGGGGGAACCTACAATGAGCAGTTCTTC. Translation: CASTGMGGTYNEQFF.

V is TRBV6-6 and J is TRBJ1-1, with 9 bases identical to TRBD1. Germline CDR1 MNHNY, CDR2 SVGAGI (reference sequence). This CDR3 is built from 14 residues. The V and J ends lost 6 bases and 5 bases, in that order; junction bases with no gene match: 7. CDR3 loop: CASSRDREGTEAFF. In DNA, the CDR3 is TGTGCCAGCAGCCGGGACAGGGAGGGGACTGAAGCTTTCTTT.

This clone was detected a few times. The V call is TRBV7-9, the J call TRBJ2-5; possible D gene TRBD2, 6 bases. V lost 5 bases and J 5 bases, leaving 18 bases between the germline ends. The germline gives CDR1 SEHNR, CDR2 FQNEAQ (reference sequence). The CDR3 has 15 amino acids. This CDR3 is CASSHRDSLGETQYF. In DNA, the CDR3 is TGTGCCAGCAGCCACCGGGACTCGCTAGGGGAGACCCAGTACTTC. Drawing the rest from reference TRBV7-9 and TRBJ2-5, the complete variable domain is DTGVSQNPRHKITKRGQNVTFRCDPISEHNRLYWYRQTLGQGPEFLTYFQNEAQLEKSRLLSDRFSAERPKGSFSTLEIQRTEQGDSAMYLCASSHRDSLGETQYFGPGTRLLVL.

The rearrangement links TRBV28 to TRBJ2-3, with D unresolved. Trimming took 7 bases from V and 1 from J, leaving 12 bases between them. The CDR3 length is 14 residues. Germline CDR1 and CDR2: MDHEN and SYDVKM. CDR3 protein: CASTQAIGTDTQYF. CDR3 DNA: TGTGCCAGCACCCAAGCGATCGGCACAGATACGCAGTATTTT.